This TCR beta chain was recovered during a study of human T cells and chemical hapten exposure. Whole-study results and caveats: Sensitization with DPC brought no change to TCRs above 1 in 1000 in frequency. Because they had alopecia, donors may respond immunologically unlike healthy people.

The V gene's germline CDR1 is SNHLY and CDR2 FYNNEI. There are 12 residues in the CDR3. This clonotype came up a few times. Its antigen is as yet unknown. From the RACE reads, TCRdb called clonotypes with MiXCR, one entry per CDR3 protein. This table holds roughly 180,000 distinct CDR3 sequences, around 20% found once. As for time point: patch test 1, 2 weeks after DPC sensitization. As to treatment: therapeutic diphenylcyclopropenone sensitization with weekly scalp DPC. Sequences were derived from whole blood, sampled in connection with sensitization to the hapten diphenylcyclopropenone (DPC). V usage is TRBV2 and J usage is TRBJ1-4, with a tentative D call TRBD1 (5 bases). The clonotype was recovered from a woman aged 50 to 65 with alopecia areata. Some clones in this sample may be carry-over from other donors' samples. The CDR3 region is CATGGVREKLFF. The CDR3, as DNA: TGTGCTACAGGAGGCGTACGGGAAAAACTGTTTTTT.